This T cell receptor beta chain was retrieved from a study of blood T cell repertoires in COVID-19. Methods used by the authors: It was from reference gene primer amplification that nucleated cell counts were estimated. TCRdb's table, derived via immunoSEQ multiplex PCR, lists solely in-frame clones and lacks some. Clone size and the V and J calls come from that table; the DNA yielded D and trimming. In the table there are 250,000 to 300,000 clones, roughly 90% of which are singletons. Enrolled during active infection, Seattle patients were then followed longitudinally. Sequencing input: peripheral blood. The sequence came from a woman aged 25 to 39 with COVID-19, enrolled during active disease.

Here the CDR3 reads CASSPELAGGVGEQFF. The CDR3 DNA is TGTGCCAGCTCACCGGAGCTAGCGGGAGGGGTTGGTGAGCAGTTCTTC. The chain has TRBV18 and TRBJ2-1; 12 bases map to TRBD2. Germline CDR1 is KGHSH and CDR2 is LQKENI. The CDR3 contains 16 residues. Losses at the gene ends were 3 bases for V and 9 bases for J; bases not matched to a gene: 9.